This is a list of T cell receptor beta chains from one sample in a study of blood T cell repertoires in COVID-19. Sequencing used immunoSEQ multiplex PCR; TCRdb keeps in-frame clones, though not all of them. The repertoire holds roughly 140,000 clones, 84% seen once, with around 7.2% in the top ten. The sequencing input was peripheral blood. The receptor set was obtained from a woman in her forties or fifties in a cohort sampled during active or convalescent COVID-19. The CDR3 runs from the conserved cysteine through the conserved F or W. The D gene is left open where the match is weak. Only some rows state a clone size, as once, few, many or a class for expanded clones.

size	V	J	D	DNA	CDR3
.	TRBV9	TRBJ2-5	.	TGTGCCAGCAGCATCATCCCACTAGTTCCAGAGACCCAGTACTTC	CASSIIPLVPETQYF
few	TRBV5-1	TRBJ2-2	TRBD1	TGCGCCAGCAGCCATAATCCCCCAGGGGGCACGACCGGGGAGCTGTTTTTT	CASSHNPPGGTTGELFF
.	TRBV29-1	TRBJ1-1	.	TGCAGCGTTGAAGAGCCGTGGGCAGCGAACACTGAAGCTTTCTTT	CSVEEPWAANTEAFF
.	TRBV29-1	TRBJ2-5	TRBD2	TGCAGCGTTGAATGGGGACTAGCGGGGGAGAGAAAAAAAGAGACCCAGTACTTC	CSVEWGLAGERKKETQYF
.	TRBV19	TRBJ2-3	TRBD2	TGTGCCAGTAGTAACCCCGGGGAGGGTTCAGATACGCAGTATTTT	CASSNPGEGSDTQYF
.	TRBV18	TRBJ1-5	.	TGTGCCAGCTCACCATTAGGGGCAAGCAATCAGCCCCAGCATTTT	CASSPLGASNQPQHF
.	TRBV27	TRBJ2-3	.	TGTGCCAGCAGTTTATCGGTTCCAGGGAATACAGATACGCAGTATTTT	CASSLSVPGNTDTQYF
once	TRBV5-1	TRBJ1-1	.	TGCGCCAGCAGCTTGCCACAGGTCGGCACTGAAGCTTTCTTT	CASSLPQVGTEAFF
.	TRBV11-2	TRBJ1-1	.	TGTGCCAGCAGCTTAGGTCCGGCTTTCTTT	CASSLGPAFF
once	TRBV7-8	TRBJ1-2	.	TGTGCCAGCAGCCCAGACAGATATGGCTACACCTTC	CASSPDRYGYTF